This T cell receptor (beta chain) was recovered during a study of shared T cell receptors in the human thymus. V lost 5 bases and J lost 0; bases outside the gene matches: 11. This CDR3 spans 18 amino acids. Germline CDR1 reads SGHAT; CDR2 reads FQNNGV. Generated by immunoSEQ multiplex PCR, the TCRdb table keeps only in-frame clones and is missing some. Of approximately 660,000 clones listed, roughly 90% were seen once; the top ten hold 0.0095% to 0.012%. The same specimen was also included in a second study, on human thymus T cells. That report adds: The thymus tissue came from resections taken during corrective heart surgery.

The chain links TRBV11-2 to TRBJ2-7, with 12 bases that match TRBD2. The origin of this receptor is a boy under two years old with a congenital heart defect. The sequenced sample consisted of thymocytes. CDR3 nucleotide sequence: TGTGCCAGCAGCCAACTCGCTAGCGGGAGGGGAAGCTCCTACGAGCAGTACTTC. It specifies CASSQLASGRGSSYEQYF. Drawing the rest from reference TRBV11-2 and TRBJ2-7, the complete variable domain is EAGVAQSPRYKIIEKRQSVAFWCNPISGHATLYWYQQILGQGPKLLIQFQNNGVVDDSQLPKDRFSAERLKGVDSTLKIQPAKLEDSAVYLCASSQLASGRGSSYEQYFGPGTRLTVT.